A selection of T cell receptor beta chains follows, all from one sample in a study of patients and donors after allogeneic stem cell transplantation. TCRdb re-derived calls from the RT-PCR reads in MiXCR, one entry per CDR3 protein. The sample has fewer than 25,000 distinct CDR3 sequences; about 28% are singletons. The sequenced sample was blood, either unsorted or a sorted T cell fraction (not recorded which). The source of these receptors is a human donor who was either an allogeneic HSCT recipient or a stem cell or donor lymphocyte infusion donor (not recorded which). It is not recorded whose cells these are; they may come from a transplant donor. Both conserved end residues are part of each CDR3. A D gene is named only where the DNA matches it firmly. Some rows mark clone size as missing; the rest say once, few, many or name a class of expanded clone.

CASSFWTGNQETQYF TGTGCCAGCAGCTTCTGGACAGGGAACCAAGAGACCCAGTACTTC TRBJ2-5 TRBD1 TRBV7-6 -
CASSLEVGGTQPQHF TGTGCCAGCAGCTTGGAAGTAGGCGGGACTCAGCCCCAGCATTTT TRBJ1-5 - TRBV5-5 -
CASSLADQRGYTF TGCGCCAGCAGCTTGGCCGACCAGCGTGGCTACACCTTC TRBJ1-2 - TRBV5-1 many
CASSSTGGFSTDTQYF TGCGCCAGCAGTTCGACAGGGGGTTTCTCCACAGATACGCAGTATTTT TRBJ2-3 TRBD1 TRBV10-2 -
CASSLIRGGDRAFF TGTGCCAGCAGTTTAATCAGAGGGGGGGATAGAGCTTTCTTT TRBJ1-1 - TRBV12-3/TRBV12-4 many
CASTPQGFYNSPLHF TGTGCCAGCACACCTCAGGGGTTCTATAATTCACCCCTCCACTTT TRBJ1-6 - TRBV11-2 -
CASSPRASLRTGNTIYF TGTGCCAGCAGCCCCCGGGCCTCCCTGAGGACTGGAAACACCATATATTTT TRBJ1-3 - TRBV9 few
CSARDEGLQAEAFF TGCAGTGCTAGAGATGAGGGACTTCAAGCTGAAGCTTTCTTT TRBJ1-1 - TRBV20-1 many
CASSLEGLSTEAFF TGTGCCAGCAGCTTAGAGGGCCTCTCCACTGAAGCTTTCTTT TRBJ1-1 - TRBV7-2 -
CASSLGVSDNEKLFF TGCGCCAGCAGCTTGGGGGTCAGCGATAATGAAAAACTGTTTTTT TRBJ1-4 - TRBV5-1 -
CASSPWTYGYTF TGTGCCAGCAGTCCCTGGACCTATGGCTACACCTTC TRBJ1-2 - TRBV12-3/TRBV12-4 -
CSAQGAGTEAFF TGCAGTGCTCAGGGGGCTGGGACTGAAGCTTTCTTT TRBJ1-1 TRBD1 TRBV20-1 -
CASSLEVGVLYNEQFF TGCGCCAGCAGCTTGGAGGTGGGGGTGTTGTACAATGAGCAGTTCTTC TRBJ2-1 - TRBV5-1 -
CATSERDRQPQHF TGTGCCACCAGTGAACGGGACAGACAGCCCCAGCATTTT TRBJ1-5 TRBD1 TRBV24-1 -
CASSQEFGTGVWEQYF TGCGCCAGCAGCCAAGAGTTCGGGACAGGAGTCTGGGAGCAGTACTTC TRBJ2-7 TRBD1 TRBV4-3 few
CATSRGGQPGHLYGYTF TGTGCCACCAGCAGAGGGGGACAGCCGGGCCATCTCTATGGCTACACCTTC TRBJ1-2 TRBD1 TRBV15 few
CASSLVYNSPLHF TGTGCCAGCAGCTTAGTCTATAATTCACCCCTCCACTTT TRBJ1-6 - TRBV7-9 few
CASSHSGLAEAFF TGTGCCAGCAGCCATTCGGGGCTTGCTGAAGCTTTCTTT TRBJ1-1 - TRBV14 -
CASNTGVGYTF TGTGCCAGCAATACAGGTGTAGGCTACACCTTC TRBJ1-2 - TRBV2 -
CASSVGRGSNYGYTF TGTGCCAGCAGCGTAGGAAGGGGTTCTAACTATGGCTACACCTTC TRBJ1-2 - TRBV9 -
CASSPRTGRAYTEAFF TGCGCCAGCAGCCCGAGGACAGGGAGGGCCTACACTGAAGCTTTCTTT TRBJ1-1 TRBD1 TRBV5-1 -
CASSSFTGTGTGELFF TGTGCCAGCAGCTCTTTCACAGGGACGGGCACCGGGGAGCTGTTTTTT TRBJ2-2 - TRBV7-8 -
CARTPPKYNEKLFF TGCGCCAGGACCCCCCCGAAGTATAATGAAAAACTGTTTTTT TRBJ1-4 - TRBV4-3 -
CATSRDLSRTYGYTF TGTGCCACCAGCAGAGATCTATCCAGGACCTATGGCTACACCTTC TRBJ1-2 - TRBV15 few
CASSLAGTGLVMPNEKLFF TGTGCCAGCAGCTTAGCCGGGACAGGGCTTGTTATGCCTAATGAAAAACTGTTTTTT TRBJ1-4 TRBD1 TRBV7-2 few
CASSLGDREYGYTF TGTGCCAGCAGCTTGGGGGACAGGGAATATGGCTACACCTTC TRBJ1-2 TRBD1 TRBV5-4 few
CASSQAREHLNTEAFF TGCGCCAGCAGCCAAGCCAGGGAACATCTGAACACTGAAGCTTTCTTT TRBJ1-1 - TRBV4-3 few
CASSLLGGQQPQHF TGCGCCAGCAGCTTGTTGGGGGGTCAACAGCCCCAGCATTTT TRBJ1-5 - TRBV5-1 many
CASREGTGLSYNSPLHF TGCGCCAGCAGGGAGGGGACAGGACTCTCCTATAATTCACCCCTCCACTTT TRBJ1-6 TRBD1 TRBV10-2 -
CASSQALDTQYF TGCGCCAGCAGCCAGGCCCTCGATACGCAGTATTTT TRBJ2-3 - TRBV4-1 -
CASSQAHIGTDAFF TGCGCCAGCAGCCAAGCCCATATTGGGACCGATGCTTTCTTT TRBJ1-1 - TRBV4-1 -
CASSVGQRGYNEQFF TGTGCCAGCAGCGTAGGCCAGCGGGGGTACAATGAGCAGTTCTTC TRBJ2-1 TRBD2 TRBV9 -
CAISELAGAPTDTQYF TGTGCCATCAGTGAGCTAGCGGGGGCCCCCACAGATACGCAGTATTTT TRBJ2-3 TRBD2 TRBV10-3 -
CASSLVRAFQYF TGTGCCAGCAGTTTAGTTCGGGCCTTTCAGTACTTC TRBJ2-4 - TRBV12-3/TRBV12-4 -
CASSYGFGPIYGYTF TGTGCCAGCAGTTACGGCTTTGGACCTATCTATGGCTACACCTTC TRBJ1-2 - TRBV6-5 many